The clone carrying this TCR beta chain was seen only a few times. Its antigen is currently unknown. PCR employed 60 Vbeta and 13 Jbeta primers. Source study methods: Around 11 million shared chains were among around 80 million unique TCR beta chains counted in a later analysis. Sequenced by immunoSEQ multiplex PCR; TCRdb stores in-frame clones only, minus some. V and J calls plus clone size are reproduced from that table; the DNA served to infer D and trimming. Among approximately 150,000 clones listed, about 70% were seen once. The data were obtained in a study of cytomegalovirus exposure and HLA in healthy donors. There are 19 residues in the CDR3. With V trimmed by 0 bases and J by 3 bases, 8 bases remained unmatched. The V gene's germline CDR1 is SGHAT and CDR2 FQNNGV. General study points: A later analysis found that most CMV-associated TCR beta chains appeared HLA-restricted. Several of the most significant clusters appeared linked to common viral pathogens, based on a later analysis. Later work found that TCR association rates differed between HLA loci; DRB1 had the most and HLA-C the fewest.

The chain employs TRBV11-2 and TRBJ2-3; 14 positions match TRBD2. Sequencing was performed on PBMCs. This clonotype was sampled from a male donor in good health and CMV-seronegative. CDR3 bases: TGTGCCAGCAGCTTAGAAAAGTTAGGGACTAGCGGGAGAACAGATACGCAGTATTTT. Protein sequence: CASSLEKLGTSGRTDTQYF.